This T cell receptor beta chain emerged from a study of T-cell reconstitution after alpha-beta-depleted transplantation in children. Comments on this clonotype: The antigen remains undetermined.

Findings and limits, study-wide: It was reported that alpha-beta T cells came from several hundred expanded graft clones (about two months after transplant).

CDR3 length: 12 residues. Germline CDR1 LGHNA, CDR2 YNFKEQ. V lost 2 bases and J lost 7, with 6 bases in between. Unique molecular identifiers were built into the TCRbeta library. One entry per CDR3 protein, called by TCRdb with MiXCR from the PCR reads. Altogether around 960,000 distinct CDR3 sequences are present, under 30% being singletons, with the ten largest covering about 28%. The TCR comes from a boy less than two years old who had a stem cell transplant for SCID, so the T cells may come from the graft donor. The chain carries TRBV4-2 and TRBJ2-1, with D unresolved. The sample consisted of PBMCs, mostly from graft donor cells, taken 360 days after TCRalphabeta/CD19-depleted stem cell transplant. For the CDR3, the DNA is TGTGCCAGCAGCCAATTTGCTAATGAGCAGTTCTTC. Translation: CASSQFANEQFF.